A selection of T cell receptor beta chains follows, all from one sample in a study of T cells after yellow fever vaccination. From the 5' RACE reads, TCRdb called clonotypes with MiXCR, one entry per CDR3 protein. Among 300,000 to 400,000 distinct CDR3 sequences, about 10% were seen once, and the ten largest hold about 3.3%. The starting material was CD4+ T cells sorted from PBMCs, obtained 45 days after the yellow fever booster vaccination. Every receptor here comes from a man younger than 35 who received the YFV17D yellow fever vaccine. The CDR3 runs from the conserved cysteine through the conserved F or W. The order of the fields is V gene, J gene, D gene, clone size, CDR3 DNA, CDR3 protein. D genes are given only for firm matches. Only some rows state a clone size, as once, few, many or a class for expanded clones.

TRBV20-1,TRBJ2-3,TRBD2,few,TGCAGTGCTACGACTAGCGGGGGGGCCGATACGCAGTATTTT,CSATTSGGADTQYF
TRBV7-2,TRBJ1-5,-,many,TGTGCCAGCAGCCCGAGCAGACAGATTAATCAGCCCCAGCATTTT,CASSPSRQINQPQHF
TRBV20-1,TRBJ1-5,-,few,TGCAGTGTCCCCGACGCGCGCAATCAGCCCCAGCATTTT,CSVPDARNQPQHF
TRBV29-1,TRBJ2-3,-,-,TGCAGCGTTGAGGTGGTGGCCACAGATACGCAGTATTTT,CSVEVVATDTQYF
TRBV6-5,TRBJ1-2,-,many,TGTGCCAGCAGGGATGGAGGGGGTGGAGGCTATGGCTACACCTTC,CASRDGGGGGYGYTF
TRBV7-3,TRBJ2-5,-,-,TGTGCCAGCAGGTCGGGCTCGGAGACCCAGTACTTC,CASRSGSETQYF
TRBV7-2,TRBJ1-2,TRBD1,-,TGTGCCAGCAGCTTGGTACAGGGGGCGGGGAGCTATGGCTACACCTTC,CASSLVQGAGSYGYTF
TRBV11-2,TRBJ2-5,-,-,TGTGCCAGCAGCGTAGGAGGGGCCATAGAGACCCAGTACTTC,CASSVGGAIETQYF
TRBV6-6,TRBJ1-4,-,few,TGTGCCAGCACGAAACCGGCAACTAATGAAAAACTGTTTTTT,CASTKPATNEKLFF
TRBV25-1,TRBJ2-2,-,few,TGTGCCAGCAGGGTCCCCAACACCGGGGAGCTGTTTTTT,CASRVPNTGELFF
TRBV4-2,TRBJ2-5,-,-,TGTGCCAGCAGCCAAGATGGGGCGGGAGAGACCCAGTACTTC,CASSQDGAGETQYF
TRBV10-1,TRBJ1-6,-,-,TGCGCCAGCAGTCCCACGTTGAATTCACCCCTCCACTTT,CASSPTLNSPLHF
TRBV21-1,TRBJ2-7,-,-,TGTGCCAGCAGCAAAGGAAGAGTACGGACAGGGGATCCCTACGAGCAGTACTTC,CASSKGRVRTGDPYEQYF
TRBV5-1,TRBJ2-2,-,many,TGCGCCAGCAGCTTGGCCGGCCTATTCACCGGGGAGCTGTTTTTT,CASSLAGLFTGELFF
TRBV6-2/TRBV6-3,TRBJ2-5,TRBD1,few,TGTGCCAGCAAGGGGGCATGGGTAAAAGGAGAGACCCAGTACTTC,CASKGAWVKGETQYF
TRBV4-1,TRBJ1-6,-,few,TGCGCCAGCAGCCAAGGAGGTGGGTCCTATAATTCACCCCTCCACTTT,CASSQGGGSYNSPLHF
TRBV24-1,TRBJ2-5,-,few,TGTGCCACCGCGGGAGAGGGGGACCAAGAGACCCAGTACTTC,CATAGEGDQETQYF
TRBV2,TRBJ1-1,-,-,TGTGCCAATCGGACAGATCTCGCTGAAGCTTTCTTT,CANRTDLAEAFF
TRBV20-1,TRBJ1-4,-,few,TGCAGTGCCAGTCCGGGAGGTCAAACTAATGAAAAACTGTTTTTT,CSASPGGQTNEKLFF
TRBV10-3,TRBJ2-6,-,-,TGTGCCATCAGTGCAGGACTGACCTCTGGGGCCAACGTCCTGACTTTC,CAISAGLTSGANVLTF
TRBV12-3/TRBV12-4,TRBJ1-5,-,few,TGTGCCACCTCGGGCTATAGCAATCAGCCCCAGCATTTT,CATSGYSNQPQHF
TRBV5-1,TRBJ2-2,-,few,TGCGCCACCACGGCCGGCGACACCGGGGAGCTGTTTTTT,CATTAGDTGELFF
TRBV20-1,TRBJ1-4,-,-,TGCAGTGCTAGTTACCCGGGAGTTAATGAAAAACTGTTTTTT,CSASYPGVNEKLFF
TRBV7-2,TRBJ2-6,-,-,TGTGCCAGCAGCGTTTCGGGACCGAGTACCTCTGGGGCCAACGTCCTGACTTTC,CASSVSGPSTSGANVLTF
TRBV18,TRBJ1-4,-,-,TGTGCCAGCTCACCACCGGATGGGACTGGTGAAAAACTGTTTTTT,CASSPPDGTGEKLFF
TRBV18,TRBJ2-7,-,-,TGTGCCAGCTCACCAGAGGCAGGGTTCGGCTACGAGCAGTACTTC,CASSPEAGFGYEQYF
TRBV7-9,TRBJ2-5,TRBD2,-,TGTGCCAGCAGCCAACGGTGGGGACGGGGACTAAGAAACCAAGAGACCCAGTACTTC,CASSQRWGRGLRNQETQYF
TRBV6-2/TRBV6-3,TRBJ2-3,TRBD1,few,TGTGCCAGCAGTTACCCAAGCAGGGGGCTCCGAACCACAGATACGCAGTATTTT,CASSYPSRGLRTTDTQYF
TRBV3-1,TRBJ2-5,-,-,TGTGCCAGCAGCCGCCGTGTCCCGGGGGAGACCCAGTACTTC,CASSRRVPGETQYF
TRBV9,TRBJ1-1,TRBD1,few,TGTGCCAGCAGGGGACAGGGAGCGAACACTGAAGCTTTCTTT,CASRGQGANTEAFF
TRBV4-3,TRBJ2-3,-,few,TGCGCCAGCAGCCAAGGGGATGGCACAGATACGCAGTATTTT,CASSQGDGTDTQYF
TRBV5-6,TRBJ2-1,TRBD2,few,TGTGCCAGCAGCAGGACTAGCGGGGGGGCCTGGGAGCAGTTCTTC,CASSRTSGGAWEQFF
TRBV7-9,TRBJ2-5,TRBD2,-,TGTGCCAGCAGCCAGGGACTAGCGGGGACCCCGGAGACCCAGTACTTC,CASSQGLAGTPETQYF
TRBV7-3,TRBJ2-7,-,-,TGTGCCAGCAGCTTACGGAGGGGTGGGGAGCAGTACTTC,CASSLRRGGEQYF
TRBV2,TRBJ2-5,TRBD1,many,TGTGCCAGCACGGCAGGGGGCCAAGAGACCCAGTACTTC,CASTAGGQETQYF
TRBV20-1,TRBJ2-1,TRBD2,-,TGCAGTGCTAGCTTCAGCGGGGGGGGCTGGGATGAGCAGTTCTTC,CSASFSGGGWDEQFF
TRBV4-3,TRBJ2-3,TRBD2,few,TGCGCCAGCAGCCAAGAATCCCTAGCGGGGGGGAGCACAGATACGCAGTATTTT,CASSQESLAGGSTDTQYF
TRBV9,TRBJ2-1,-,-,TGTGCCAGCAGTGCGTGGGATGAGCAGTTCTTC,CASSAWDEQFF
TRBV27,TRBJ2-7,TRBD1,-,TGTGCCAGCAGTTTATTCCCGCGGACAGGAAGTGGCTACGAGCAGTACTTC,CASSLFPRTGSGYEQYF
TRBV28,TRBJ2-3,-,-,TGTGCCAGCAGTTTTCCCGGGATGACGGATACGCAGTATTTT,CASSFPGMTDTQYF
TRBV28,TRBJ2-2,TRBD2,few,TGTGCCAGCAGTTCCAGCGGGGGGAACACCGGGGAGCTGTTTTTT,CASSSSGGNTGELFF
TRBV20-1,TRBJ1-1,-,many,TGCAGTGTAAGGGGACATTGGACTGAAGCTTTCTTT,CSVRGHWTEAFF
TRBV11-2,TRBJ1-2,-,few,TGTGCCAGCAGCTCCCCAGGGGTGGGCGGCTACACCTTC,CASSSPGVGGYTF
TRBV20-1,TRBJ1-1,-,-,TGCAGTGCCGACAGGAGAGGCGCTGAAGCTTTCTTT,CSADRRGAEAFF
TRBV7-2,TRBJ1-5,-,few,TGTGCCAGCAGCTCTACCTATAGCAATCAGCCCCAGCATTTT,CASSSTYSNQPQHF
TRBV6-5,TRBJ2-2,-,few,TGTGCCAGCAGTTACGATGGGGGTCCCGCCGGGGAGCTGTTTTTT,CASSYDGGPAGELFF
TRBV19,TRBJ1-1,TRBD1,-,TGTGCCAGTACCCGACAGGGTTGGACCACTGAAGCTTTCTTT,CASTRQGWTTEAFF
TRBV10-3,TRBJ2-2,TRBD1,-,TGTGCCATCGGGGGACAGGGGGCATCCGGGGAGCTGTTTTTT,CAIGGQGASGELFF
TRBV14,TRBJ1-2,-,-,TGTGCCAGCAGCCCCCCCGGTTCCGCGGGTTACGGCTACACCTTC,CASSPPGSAGYGYTF
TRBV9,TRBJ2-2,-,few,TGTGCCAGCAGCGCAGGGGTGGCGAACACCGGGGAGCTGTTTTTT,CASSAGVANTGELFF
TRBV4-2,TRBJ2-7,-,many,TGTGCCAGCAGCCAAGATCTTCGGACGGGGGGCCAGTACTACGAGCAGTACTTC,CASSQDLRTGGQYYEQYF
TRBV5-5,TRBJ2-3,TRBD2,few,TGTGCCAGCAGCTCCCTAGCGGGGGGTGGGTCAGATACGCAGTATTTT,CASSSLAGGGSDTQYF
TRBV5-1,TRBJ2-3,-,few,TGCGCCAGCAGCTTGCGGGTAATCGCAGATACGCAGTATTTT,CASSLRVIADTQYF
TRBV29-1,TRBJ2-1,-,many,TGCAGCGCGGTGGGGACGGGGTACAATGAGCAGTTCTTC,CSAVGTGYNEQFF
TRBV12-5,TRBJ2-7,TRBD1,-,TGTGCTAGTGTTCCCCAGGGACAGTTAAACTACGAGCAGTACTTC,CASVPQGQLNYEQYF
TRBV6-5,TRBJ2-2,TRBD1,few,TGTGCCAGCAGGGTTGACAGGGTGGCCGGGGAGCTGTTTTTT,CASRVDRVAGELFF
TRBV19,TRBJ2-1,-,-,TGTGCCAGTAGTGAAGCAGCGGGCTCCTACAATGAGCAGTTCTTC,CASSEAAGSYNEQFF
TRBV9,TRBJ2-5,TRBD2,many,TGTGCCAGCAGCGTAGGCGGGGGGGCCTGGGAGACCCAGTACTTC,CASSVGGGAWETQYF
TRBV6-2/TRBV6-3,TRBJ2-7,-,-,TGTGCCAGCAGTCGACAGGAGATCTCCTACGAGCAGTACTTC,CASSRQEISYEQYF
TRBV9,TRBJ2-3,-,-,TGTGCCAGCAGCGCGACCGGAGATACGCAGTATTTT,CASSATGDTQYF